Listed here are 10 T cell receptor beta chains from one sample, sequenced in a study of blood T cell repertoires in COVID-19. Method: immunoSEQ multiplex PCR; TCRdb's copy keeps in-frame clones and lacks some. The data show about 48,000 clones, around 86% seen once. Sequencing was done on a sample of peripheral blood. These receptors all come from an elderly woman with acute or convalescent COVID-19.

This chain links TRBV19 with TRBJ2-5; 8 bases agree with TRBD1. This CDR3 has 17 amino acids. J was trimmed by 2 bases and V by 3 bases; bases with no gene match: 11. Germline V gene lookup returns CDR1 LNHDA and CDR2 SQIVND (reference sequence). The CDR3 is CASSITRDGTGQETQYF. Here the CDR3 DNA reads TGTGCCAGTAGTATCACGCGGGACGGGACAGGACAAGAGACCCAGTACTTC. The full variable domain, with the rest looked up from reference TRBV19 and TRBJ2-5, is DGGITQSPKYLFRKEGQNVTLSCEQNLNHDAMYWYRQDPGQGLRLIYYSQIVNDFQKGDIAEGYSVSREKKESFPLTVTSAQKNPTAFYLCASSITRDGTGQETQYFGPGTRLLVL.

The chain is built from TRBV6-5 and TRBJ2-1; 12 bases fit TRBD2. Germline CDR1 and CDR2: MNHEY and SVGAGI. The CDR3 is made up of 15 amino acids. V lost 4 bases to trimming and J lost 9 bases; unmatched junction nucleotides: 7. CDR3 in amino acids: CASSSTSGGMGEQFF. The CDR3 DNA is TGTGCCAGCAGTTCAACTAGCGGGGGGATGGGTGAGCAGTTCTTC.

V usage is TRBV7-3 and J usage is TRBJ2-3; 10 positions match TRBD1. CDR1 SGHTA and CDR2 FQGTGA come from the germline V gene. The CDR3 covers 14 residues. With V trimmed by 5 bases and J by 5 bases, 4 bases remained unmatched. CDR3 nucleotides: TGTGCCAGCAGCATCGGACAGGGGGGAGATACGCAGTATTTT. Translating it yields CASSIGQGGDTQYF.

The chain is built from TRBV5-1 and TRBJ1-3; D ambiguous. Trimming took off 0 bases at V and 0 bases at J, with 10 bases between the two ends. CDR1 and CDR2 (germline): SGHRS, YFSETQ. This CDR3 has 16 amino acids. The CDR3 here is CASSLDSLGSGNTIYF. The CDR3, as DNA: TGCGCCAGCAGCTTGGATTCCCTAGGCTCTGGAAACACCATATATTTT.

This clone is a singleton in its sample. This sequence joins TRBV29-1 and TRBJ2-4; 8 bases are a match to TRBD2. Germline V lookup: CDR1 SQVTM, CDR2 ANQGSEA. This CDR3 contains 14 residues. J gave up 1 base and V 2 bases, and 1 base lay outside the gene matches. CDR3 sequence: CSVETGGAKNIQYF. As DNA, the CDR3 is TGCAGCGTTGAAACGGGGGGGGCCAAAAACATTCAGTACTTC.

The V and J genes are TRBV7-3 and TRBJ2-5; no reliable D call. The germline V and J ends were trimmed by 0 bases and 5 bases, with 7 bases remaining between them. Germline V CDR1 and CDR2: SGHTA, FQGTGA. The CDR3 runs to 13 residues. As DNA, the CDR3 is TGTGCCAGCAGCTTAACTGTCGGGGAGACCCAGTACTTC. As protein: CASSLTVGETQYF.

The rearrangement links TRBV5-1 to TRBJ2-3; D gene unclear. V shed 4 bases and J shed 4 bases, with 10 bases lying between them. CDR1 is SGHRS and CDR2 is YFSETQ in the germline V gene. The CDR3 totals 13 residues. CDR3 loop: CASSVEVADTQYF. The CDR3 DNA reads as TGCGCCAGCAGCGTCGAGGTGGCAGATACGCAGTATTTT.

J is TRBJ2-4 and V is TRBV19; the D gene is possibly TRBD2 (6 bases). V lost 5 bases and J lost 5, with 7 bases in between. This CDR3 region has 12 residues. Germline V CDR1 and CDR2: LNHDA, SQIVND (reference sequence). CDR3 nucleotides: TGTGCCAGTAGTGCGGGACAAAACATTCAGTACTTC. Translating it yields CASSAGQNIQYF.

This rearrangement joins TRBV7-9 to TRBJ2-5, with D possibly matching TRBD2 (5 bases). Trimming left V 3 bases short and J 0 bases short, with 5 bases between. The CDR3 runs to 13 residues. Germline V gene lookup returns CDR1 SEHNR and CDR2 FQNEAQ (reference sequence). In DNA form, the CDR3 reads TGTGCCAGCAGCTTCGGGAACCAAGAGACCCAGTACTTC. It yields the protein CASSFGNQETQYF.

This sequence joins TRBV25-1 and TRBJ2-5; possibly TRBD2 for D (7 bases). The V gene's germline CDR1 is MGHDK and CDR2 SYGVNS. V lost 2 bases to trimming and J lost 4 bases, with 14 bases between them. CDR3 length equals 15 residues. The CDR3: CASSEGGAGGETQYF. CDR3 nucleotides: TGTGCCAGCAGTGAAGGGGGGGCTGGAGGAGAGACCCAGTACTTC.